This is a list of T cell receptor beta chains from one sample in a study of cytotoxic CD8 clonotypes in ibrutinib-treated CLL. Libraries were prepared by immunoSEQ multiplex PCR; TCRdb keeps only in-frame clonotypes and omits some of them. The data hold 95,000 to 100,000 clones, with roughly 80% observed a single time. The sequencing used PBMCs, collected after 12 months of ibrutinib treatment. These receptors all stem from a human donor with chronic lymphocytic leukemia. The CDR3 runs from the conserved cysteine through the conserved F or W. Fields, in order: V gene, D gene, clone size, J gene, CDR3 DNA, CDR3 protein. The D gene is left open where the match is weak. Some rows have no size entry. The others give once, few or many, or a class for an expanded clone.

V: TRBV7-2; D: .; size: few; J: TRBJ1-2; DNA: TGTGCCAGCAGCTTAGCTCCGGAGGGGAATGGCTACACCTTC; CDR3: CASSLAPEGNGYTF
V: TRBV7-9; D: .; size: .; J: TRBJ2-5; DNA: TGTGCCAGCAGCCAGGGGGAGACCCAGTACTTC; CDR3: CASSQGETQYF
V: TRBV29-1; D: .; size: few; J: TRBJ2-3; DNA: TGCAGCGTTGACGGCACAACATCTGGGGCGGAGTATTTT; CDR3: CSVDGTTSGAEYF
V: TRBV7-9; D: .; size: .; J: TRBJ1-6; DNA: TGTGCCAGTGGAGAGATCAATTCACCCCTCCACTTT; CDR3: CASGEINSPLHF
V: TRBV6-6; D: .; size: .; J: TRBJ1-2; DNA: TGTGCCAGCAGTTACAGGCCTGAAGCGGGCTACACCTTC; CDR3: CASSYRPEAGYTF
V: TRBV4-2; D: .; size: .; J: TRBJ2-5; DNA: TGTGCCAGCAGCCAAGAAGGGGGCGGGGGTAGCGGGGAGACCCAGTACTTC; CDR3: CASSQEGGGGSGETQYF
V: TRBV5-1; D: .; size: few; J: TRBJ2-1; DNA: TGCGCCAGCAGCTCGAAGGCCGGCCGTAACAATGAGCAGTTCTTC; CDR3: CASSSKAGRNNEQFF
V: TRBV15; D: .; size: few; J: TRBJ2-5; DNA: TGTGCCACCAGCAGAGGCCTAGAGGTCCCCCAAGAGACCCAGTACTTC; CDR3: CATSRGLEVPQETQYF
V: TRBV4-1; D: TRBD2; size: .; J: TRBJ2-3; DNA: TGCGCCAGCAGCCCCACTAGCGGGGGGGTCACAGATACGCAGTATTTT; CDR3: CASSPTSGGVTDTQYF
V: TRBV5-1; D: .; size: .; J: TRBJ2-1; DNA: TGCGCCAGCAGCTTGGTATGGAAGGTGTGGTTCTTC; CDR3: CASSLVWKVWFF
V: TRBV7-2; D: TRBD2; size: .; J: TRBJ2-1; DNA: TGTGCCAGCAGCTTAGCGCTAGCGGGGATACGGCCATATGAGCAGTTCTTC; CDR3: CASSLALAGIRPYEQFF
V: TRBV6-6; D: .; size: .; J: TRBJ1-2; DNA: TGTGCCAGCAGTTACTCGGGGGCCAGCTATGGCTACACCTTC; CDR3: CASSYSGASYGYTF
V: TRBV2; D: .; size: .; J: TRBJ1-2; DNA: TGTGCCTCAGCAGAGAGCGGCTACACCTTC; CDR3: CASAESGYTF
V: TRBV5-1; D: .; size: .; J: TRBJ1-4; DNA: TGCGCCAGCAGCAGAACAGGGCTGACTAATGAAAAACTGTTTTTT; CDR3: CASSRTGLTNEKLFF
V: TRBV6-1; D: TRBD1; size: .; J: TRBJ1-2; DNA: TGTGCCAGCAGTGTACACCAGACAGGGGGCGCCTTCTATGGCTACACCTTC; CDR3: CASSVHQTGGAFYGYTF
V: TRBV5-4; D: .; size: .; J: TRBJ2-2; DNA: TGTGCCAGCACCCTGGACCACACCGGGGAGCTGTTTTTT; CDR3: CASTLDHTGELFF
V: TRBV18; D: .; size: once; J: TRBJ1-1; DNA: TGTGCCAGCTCACCCATCCAGGGGACGTATGTGAACACTGAAGCTTTCTTT; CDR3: CASSPIQGTYVNTEAFF
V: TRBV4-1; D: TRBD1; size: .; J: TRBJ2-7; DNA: TGCGCCAGCAGCCAAGGAGGGGACAGCTCCTACGAGCAGTACTTC; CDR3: CASSQGGDSSYEQYF
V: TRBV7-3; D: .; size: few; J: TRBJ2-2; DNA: TGTGCCAGCAGCTTACGACACACCGGGGAGCTGTTTTTT; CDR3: CASSLRHTGELFF
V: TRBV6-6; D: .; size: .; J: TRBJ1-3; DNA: TGTGCCAGCAGCCAGAGCTCTGGAAACACCATATATTTT; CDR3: CASSQSSGNTIYF
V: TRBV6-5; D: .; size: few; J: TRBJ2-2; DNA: TGTGCCAGCAGTTACTCTATGGGGGTTAACACCGGGGAGCTGTTTTTT; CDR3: CASSYSMGVNTGELFF
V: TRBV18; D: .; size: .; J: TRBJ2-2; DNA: TGTGCCAGCTCACCACCCACCGGGGAGCTGTTTTTT; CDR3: CASSPPTGELFF
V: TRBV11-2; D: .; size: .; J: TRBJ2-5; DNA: TGTGCCAGCAGCCTTAATCGCGAGACCCAGTACTTC; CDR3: CASSLNRETQYF
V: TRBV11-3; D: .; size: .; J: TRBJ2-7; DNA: TGTGCCAGCAGCTCTCCTGTGTCAGGGGTAGTTTCTTACGAGCAGTACTTC; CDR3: CASSSPVSGVVSYEQYF
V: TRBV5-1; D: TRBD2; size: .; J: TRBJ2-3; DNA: TGCGCCAGCAGCTACTATAGCGGGGGCACAGATACGCAGTATTTT; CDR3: CASSYYSGGTDTQYF
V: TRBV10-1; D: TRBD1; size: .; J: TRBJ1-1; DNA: TGCGCCAGCAGTGATGGGGGGACAGGGGCCACTGAAGCTTTCTTT; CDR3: CASSDGGTGATEAFF
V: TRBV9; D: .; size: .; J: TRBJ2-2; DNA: TGTGCCAGCAGCGTAGTCGGGGGGGAGCTGTTTTTT; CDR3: CASSVVGGELFF
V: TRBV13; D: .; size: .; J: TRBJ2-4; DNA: TGTGCCAGCAACCTCCTTAAGGGGACGACGGAAGGCATTCAGTACTTC; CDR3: CASNLLKGTTEGIQYF
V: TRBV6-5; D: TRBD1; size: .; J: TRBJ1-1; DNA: TGTGCCAGCAGTTGGCGACAGGGGGGAAGGGAGTCTGAAGCTTTCTTT; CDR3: CASSWRQGGRESEAFF
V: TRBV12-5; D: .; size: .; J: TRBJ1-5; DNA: TGTGCTAAGGTCGAGGGTAGCAATCAGCCCCAGCATTTT; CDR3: CAKVEGSNQPQHF
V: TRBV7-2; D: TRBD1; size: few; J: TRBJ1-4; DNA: TGTGCCAGCAGCCAAACAGGGGGCAATGAAAAACTGTTTTTT; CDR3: CASSQTGGNEKLFF
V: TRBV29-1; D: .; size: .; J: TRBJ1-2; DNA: TGCAGCGTTGTCCGAGGGGACTATGGCTACACCTTC; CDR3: CSVVRGDYGYTF
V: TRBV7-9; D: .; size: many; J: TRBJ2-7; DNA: TGTGCCAGCAGCCCAAGATGGGGGGACACCACTTTCTCCTACGAGCAGTACTTC; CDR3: CASSPRWGDTTFSYEQYF
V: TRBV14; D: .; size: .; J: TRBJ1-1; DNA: TGTGCCAGCAGCCGAAGTGGTTCCGCTGAAGCTTTCTTT; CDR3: CASSRSGSAEAFF
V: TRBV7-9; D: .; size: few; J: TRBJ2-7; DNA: TGTGCCAGCAGTCCCAGGGGTGGTGAGCAGTACTTC; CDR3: CASSPRGGEQYF
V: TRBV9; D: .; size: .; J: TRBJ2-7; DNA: TGTGCCAGCAGCGTAGGTTGGGACGAGCAGTACTTC; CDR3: CASSVGWDEQYF
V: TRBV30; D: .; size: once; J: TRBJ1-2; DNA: TGTGCCTGGAGTGTAAGAGGTGGGGGAAGGATTCTAAACCATGGCTACACCTTC; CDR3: CAWSVRGGGRILNHGYTF
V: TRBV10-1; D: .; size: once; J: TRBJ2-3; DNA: TGCGCCAGCAGTGAGAACAGGACAAGATTTGCAGATACGCAGTATTTT; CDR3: CASSENRTRFADTQYF
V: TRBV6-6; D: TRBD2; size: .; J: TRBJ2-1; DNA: TGTGCCAGCAGAATTTCCGGGGGGGATGAGCAGTTCTTC; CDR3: CASRISGGDEQFF
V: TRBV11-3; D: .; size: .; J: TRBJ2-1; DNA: TGTGCCAGCAGCCCCTCGAACTATAACAATGAGCAGTTCTTC; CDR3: CASSPSNYNNEQFF
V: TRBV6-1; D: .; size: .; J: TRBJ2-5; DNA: TGTGCCAGCAGTGGGGCCGGGACACCAAAAGAGACCCAGTACTTC; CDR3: CASSGAGTPKETQYF
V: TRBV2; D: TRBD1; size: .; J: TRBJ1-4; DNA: TGTGCCAGCCTCAGGGGGGGCGCCCGAGAGGAAAAACTGTTTTTT; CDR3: CASLRGGAREEKLFF
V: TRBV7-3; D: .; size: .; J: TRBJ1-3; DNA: TGTGCCAGCAGCCCAGACTCTGGAAACACCATATATTTT; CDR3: CASSPDSGNTIYF
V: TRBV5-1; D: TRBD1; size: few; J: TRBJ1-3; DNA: TGCGCCAGCAGCTTAGCCCTGACAGGGTCTGGAAACACCATATATTTT; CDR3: CASSLALTGSGNTIYF
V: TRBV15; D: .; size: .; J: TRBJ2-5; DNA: TGTGCCACCAGCAGAGTGGGGTTAGGTGAGGGGACCCAGTACTTC; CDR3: CATSRVGLGEGTQYF
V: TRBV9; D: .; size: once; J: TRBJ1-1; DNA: TGTGCCACCTCCTCAATGAACACTGAAGCTTTCTTT; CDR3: CATSSMNTEAFF
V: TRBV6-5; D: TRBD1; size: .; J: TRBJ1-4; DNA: TGTGCCAGCAGTCCCGGACAGGGGCCTAATGAAAAACTGTTTTTT; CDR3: CASSPGQGPNEKLFF
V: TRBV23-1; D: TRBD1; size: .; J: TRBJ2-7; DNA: TGCGCCAGCCGTCCCGACAGGGCCTACGAGCAGTACTTC; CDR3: CASRPDRAYEQYF
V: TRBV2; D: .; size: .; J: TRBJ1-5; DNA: TGTGCCAGCGGCCAGGACCCTTATCGGCCCCAGCATTTT; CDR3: CASGQDPYRPQHF
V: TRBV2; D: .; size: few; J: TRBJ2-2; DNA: TGTGCCAGCGGTAGTAGTGGGCTCGGGGAGCTGTTTTTT; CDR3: CASGSSGLGELFF
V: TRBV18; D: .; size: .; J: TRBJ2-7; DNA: TGTGCCAGCTCACCACCGGCAGGAGGACTAACCGAGCAGTACTTC; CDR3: CASSPPAGGLTEQYF
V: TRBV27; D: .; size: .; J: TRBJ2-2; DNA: TGTGCCAGCAGTACGGCCCTGGGAGGGGCAGGGGGTCACACCGGGGAGCTGTTTTTT; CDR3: CASSTALGGAGGHTGELFF
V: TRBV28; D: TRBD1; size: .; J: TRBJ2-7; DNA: TGTGCCAGCAGCTCTACAGGGGCAGGTGACGAGCAGTACTTC; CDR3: CASSSTGAGDEQYF